These T cell receptor beta chains were read from a single sample in a study of vaccination effects on CD4 cells after COVID-19. The repertoire was sequenced with immunoSEQ multiplex PCR; TCRdb's copy has only in-frame clones and lacks some. The repertoire holds fewer than 90,000 clones, with about 69% as singletons. Antigens of these TCRs are unknown. The input for sequencing was CD4+ T cells from PBMCs cultured with HIV peptides, taken before COVID-19 vaccination. The origin of the receptors is a human donor who had a prior SARS-CoV-2 infection. Each CDR3 is given with its conserved first and last residue. Size tells how often a clone was seen (once, few, many) or the class of an expanded clone, and some rows leave it out.

j_call v_call clone_size cdr3_aa
TRBJ1-6 TRBV7-8 . CASSRDRDDSPLHF
TRBJ2-1 TRBV7-2 . CASSSSRTNEQFF
TRBJ2-2 TRBV4-2 . CASSQDAYRTNTGELFF
TRBJ2-3 TRBV25-1 . CASSGVLTDTQYF
TRBJ2-5 TRBV7-9 once CASSPTGFQETQYF
TRBJ1-3 TRBV12-3/TRBV12-4 . CASAASGNTIYF
TRBJ1-3 TRBV7-9 few CASSSTRRSGNTIYF
TRBJ2-2 TRBV7-2 . CASSFRGSHTGELFF
TRBJ2-1 TRBV7-2 . CASSRRTSGSNEQFF
TRBJ2-7 TRBV27 . CASSFSPTGWAYEQYF
TRBJ1-2 TRBV5-1 . CASSLDRGIYGYTF
TRBJ2-3 TRBV7-9 . CASSERAGYTDTQYF
TRBJ2-3 TRBV10-3 . CAIEGAPGGAADTQYF
TRBJ1-6 TRBV10-3 . CAISESGQGVGSPLHF
TRBJ2-5 TRBV30 . CAWNPPLAGGVGTQYF
TRBJ1-2 TRBV28 . CASSFYNYGYTF
TRBJ1-4 TRBV29-1 . CSVESGTKVGEKLFF
TRBJ1-5 TRBV6-1 . CASSERRRKEGNQPQHF
TRBJ2-5 TRBV29-1 . CSVEPGETQYF
TRBJ2-6 TRBV5-1 . CASSEWVLGVAGANVLTF
TRBJ2-1 TRBV6-6 . CASSITSETSDNEQFF
TRBJ2-6 TRBV18 . CASSPRQNSGANVLTF
TRBJ1-2 TRBV4-2 . CASSPRQGAPGYTF
TRBJ1-5 TRBV6-2/TRBV6-3 . CASSWTSNQPQHF
TRBJ1-5 TRBV7-2 . CASSLIGGSQPQHF
TRBJ2-3 TRBV5-1 . CASFPGTSGETHTDTQYF
TRBJ2-7 TRBV7-2 . CASSFGDRENYEQYF
TRBJ2-2 TRBV6-5 . CASSGRTPEGELFF
TRBJ1-6 TRBV5-1 . CASSLGTGVPYNSPLHF
TRBJ1-5 TRBV7-2 . CASSLVSGADQPQHF
TRBJ2-7 TRBV12-3/TRBV12-4 . CASSFQVYEQYF
TRBJ1-5 TRBV6-5 . CASSGTGGNQPQHF
TRBJ1-5 TRBV19 . CASRVEQGRSQPQHF
TRBJ2-5 TRBV5-4 . CASSPGTSRLQETQYF
TRBJ1-1 TRBV2 . CATPWVVGAFF
TRBJ2-3 TRBV12-5 . CASVLRGVADTQYF
TRBJ1-1 TRBV5-1 . CASSLGVLNTEAFF
TRBJ2-3 TRBV7-2 . CASRQGQNTDTQYF
TRBJ2-1 TRBV6-5 . CASSYSRNNEQFF
TRBJ2-3 TRBV28 once CASKRGWLTDTQYF
TRBJ2-7 TRBV18 . CASSRTSDYEQYF
TRBJ1-1 TRBV9 . CASSPIPGNTEAFF
TRBJ1-2 TRBV5-6 once CASSFVGGGYGYTF
TRBJ2-1 TRBV24-1 . CATSDVGGPGNEQFF